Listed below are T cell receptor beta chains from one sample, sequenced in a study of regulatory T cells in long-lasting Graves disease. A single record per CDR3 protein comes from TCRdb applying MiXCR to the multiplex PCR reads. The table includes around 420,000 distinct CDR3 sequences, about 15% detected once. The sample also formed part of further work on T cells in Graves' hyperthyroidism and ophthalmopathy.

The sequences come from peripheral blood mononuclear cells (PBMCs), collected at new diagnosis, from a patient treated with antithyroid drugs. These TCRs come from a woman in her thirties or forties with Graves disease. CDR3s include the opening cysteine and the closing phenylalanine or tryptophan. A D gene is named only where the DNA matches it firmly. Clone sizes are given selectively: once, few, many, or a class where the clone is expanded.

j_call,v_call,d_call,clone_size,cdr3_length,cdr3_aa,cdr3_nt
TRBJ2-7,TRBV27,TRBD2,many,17,CASSTEGTSGRFDEQYF,TGTGCCAGCAGCACTGAAGGGACTAGCGGGAGATTCGACGAGCAGTACTTC
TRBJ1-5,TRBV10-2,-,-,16,CASSESRWGRNQPQHF,TGCGCCAGCAGTGAGTCAAGGTGGGGTCGCAATCAGCCCCAGCATTTT
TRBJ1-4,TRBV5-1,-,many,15,CASSSNRDTNEKLFF,TGCGCCAGCAGCTCGAACAGGGACACTAATGAAAAACTGTTTTTT
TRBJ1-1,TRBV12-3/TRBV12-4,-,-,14,CASSFRLLNTEAFF,TGTGCCAGCAGTTTTCGGCTATTGAACACTGAAGCTTTCTTT
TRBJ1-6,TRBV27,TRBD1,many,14,CASSWDRGNSPLHF,TGTGCCAGCAGTTGGGACAGGGGCAATTCACCCCTCCACTTT
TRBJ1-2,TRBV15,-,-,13,CATSRDLFYGYTF,TGTGCCACCAGCAGAGATCTATTCTATGGCTACACCTTC
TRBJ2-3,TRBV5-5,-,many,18,CASSLNFRGSRWTDTQYF,TGTGCCAGCAGCTTAAATTTCCGCGGTAGTAGGTGGACAGATACGCAGTATTTT
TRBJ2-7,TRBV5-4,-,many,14,CASSLAGTNDEQYF,TGTGCCAGCAGCTTGGCCGGGACGAACGACGAGCAGTACTTC
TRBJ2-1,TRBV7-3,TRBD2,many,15,CASSLRGGIYNEQFF,TGTGCCAGCAGCCTCCGGGGGGGGATATACAATGAGCAGTTCTTC
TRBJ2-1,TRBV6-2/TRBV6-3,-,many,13,CAIGQISYNEQFF,TGTGCCATAGGACAGATCTCCTACAATGAGCAGTTCTTC
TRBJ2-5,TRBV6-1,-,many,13,CASSRTAQETQYF,TGTGCCAGCAGTCGGACAGCCCAAGAGACCCAGTACTTC
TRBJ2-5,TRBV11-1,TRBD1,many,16,CASSSPPPGQEETQYF,TGTGCCAGCAGCTCCCCCCCACCGGGACAGGAAGAGACCCAGTACTTC
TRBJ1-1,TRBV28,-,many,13,CASSVRTPGVAFF,TGTGCCAGCAGTGTAAGGACTCCGGGGGTAGCTTTCTTT
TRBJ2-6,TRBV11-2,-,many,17,CASNPSGNPSGANVLTF,TGTGCCAGCAATCCATCCGGCAATCCCTCTGGGGCCAACGTCCTGACTTTC
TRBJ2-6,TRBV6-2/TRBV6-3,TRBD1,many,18,CASREPGQGTSGANVLTF,TGTGCCAGCAGGGAACCGGGACAGGGGACTTCTGGGGCCAACGTCCTGACTTTC
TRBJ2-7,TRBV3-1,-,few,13,CASSRAGEHEQYF,TGTGCCAGCAGCCGGGCAGGGGAGCACGAGCAGTACTTC
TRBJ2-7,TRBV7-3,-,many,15,CASSLLRTESYEQYF,TGTGCCAGCAGCTTGTTGAGGACTGAGAGTTACGAGCAGTACTTC
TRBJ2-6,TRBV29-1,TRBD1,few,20,CSVEDYGRDRVILGANVLTF,TGCAGCGTTGAAGATTATGGGCGGGACAGGGTCATACTTGGGGCCAACGTCCTGACTTTC
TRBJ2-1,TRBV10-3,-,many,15,CAIRADRGSYNEQFF,TGTGCCATCAGGGCCGACCGGGGGTCCTACAATGAGCAGTTCTTC
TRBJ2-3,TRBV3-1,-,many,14,CASSPRYSTDTQYF,TGTGCCAGCAGCCCAAGATACTCCACAGATACGCAGTATTTT
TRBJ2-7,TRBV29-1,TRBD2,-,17,CSVVGLAGGIGFGEQYF,TGCAGCGTTGTGGGACTAGCGGGAGGAATAGGGTTCGGGGAGCAGTACTTC
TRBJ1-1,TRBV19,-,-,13,CASSIGDGLEAFF,TGTGCCAGTAGTATTGGGGACGGTCTTGAAGCTTTCTTT
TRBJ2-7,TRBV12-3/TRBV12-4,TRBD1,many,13,CASRPTGPYEQYF,TGTGCCAGCAGACCGACAGGGCCCTACGAGCAGTACTTC
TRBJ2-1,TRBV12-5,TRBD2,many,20,CASGSPLRTSGSPLGNEQFF,TGTGCTAGTGGTTCGCCTTTAAGGACTAGCGGGAGTCCCCTGGGGAATGAGCAGTTCTTC
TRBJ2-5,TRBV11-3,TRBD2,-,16,CASSSRLAGDQETQYF,TGTGCCAGCAGCTCGCGACTAGCGGGAGATCAAGAGACCCAGTACTTC
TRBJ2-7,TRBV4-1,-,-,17,CASSVNVLGASTYEQYF,TGCGCCAGCAGCGTTAACGTACTAGGCGCTTCGACCTACGAGCAGTACTTC
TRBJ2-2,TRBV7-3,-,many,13,CASSEDNAGELFF,TGTGCCAGCAGCGAGGACAATGCCGGGGAGCTGTTTTTT
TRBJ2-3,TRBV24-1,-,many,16,CATSDTWTESTDTQYF,TGTGCCACCAGTGATACCTGGACAGAAAGCACAGATACGCAGTATTTT
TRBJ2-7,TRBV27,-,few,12,CASSGTGSEQCF,TGTGCCAGCAGTGGAACAGGGAGCGAGCAGTGCTTC
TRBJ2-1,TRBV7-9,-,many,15,CASTSSGGGMDEQFF,TGTGCCAGCACCTCTAGCGGAGGGGGAATGGATGAGCAGTTCTTC
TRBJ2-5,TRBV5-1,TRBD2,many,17,CASSLSSGSGGGETQYF,TGCGCCAGCAGCTTGAGTAGCGGGAGTGGAGGCGGAGAGACCCAGTACTTC
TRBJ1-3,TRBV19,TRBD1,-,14,CASSTTGGRNTIYF,TGTGCCAGTTCGACGACAGGGGGCAGAAACACCATATATTTT
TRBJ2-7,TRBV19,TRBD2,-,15,CASNTGASGTYEQYF,TGTGCCAGTAATACCGGGGCTAGCGGGACCTACGAGCAGTACTTC
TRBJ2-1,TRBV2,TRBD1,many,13,CASSLDRLDEQFF,TGTGCCAGCAGTCTGGACAGGTTGGATGAGCAGTTCTTC
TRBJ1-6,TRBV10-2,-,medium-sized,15,CASSEKQGDNSPLHF,TGTGCCAGCAGTGAGAAACAGGGAGATAATTCACCCCTCCACTTT
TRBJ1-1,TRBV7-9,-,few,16,CASSLELVTPDTEAFF,TGTGCCAGCAGCTTAGAACTCGTTACCCCCGACACTGAAGCTTTCTTT
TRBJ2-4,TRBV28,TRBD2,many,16,CASSPRAGKGSNIQYF,TGTGCCAGCAGTCCCAGAGCGGGAAAGGGCTCAAACATTCAGTACTTC
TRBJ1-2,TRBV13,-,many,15,CASSSRDGANYGYTF,TGTGCCAGCAGCTCCCGGGACGGAGCTAACTATGGCTACACCTTC
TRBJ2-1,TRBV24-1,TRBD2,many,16,CATSDFSGRAGNEQFF,TGTGCCACCAGTGATTTTTCGGGGAGGGCCGGCAATGAGCAGTTCTTC
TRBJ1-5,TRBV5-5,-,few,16,CASSLLTGGSDQPQHF,TGTGCCAGCAGCTTGTTGACGGGCGGAAGCGATCAGCCCCAGCATTTT
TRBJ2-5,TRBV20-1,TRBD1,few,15,CSARVPGGETGTQYF,TGCAGTGCTAGGGTCCCAGGGGGAGAGACCGGTACCCAGTACTTC
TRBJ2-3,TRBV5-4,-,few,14,CASSLRGRDDTQYF,TGTGCCAGCAGCTTGCGGGGACGAGATGATACGCAGTATTTT
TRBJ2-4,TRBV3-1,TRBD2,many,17,CASSQVGLTSGKNIQYF,TGTGCCAGCAGCCAGGTCGGGCTGACTAGCGGTAAAAACATTCAGTACTTC
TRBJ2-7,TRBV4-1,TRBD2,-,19,CASSQDTAGGPKFSYEQYF,TGCGCCAGCAGCCAAGATACAGCGGGAGGGCCAAAATTCTCCTACGAGCAGTACTTC
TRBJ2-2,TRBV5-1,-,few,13,CASRMGQDGELFF,TGCGCCAGCAGAATGGGGCAGGACGGGGAGCTGTTTTTT
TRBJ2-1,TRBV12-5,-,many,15,CASGLVIGVANEQFF,TGTGCTAGTGGTTTGGTAATTGGGGTGGCCAATGAGCAGTTCTTC
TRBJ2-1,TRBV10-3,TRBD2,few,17,CAISDSGLAGGYNEQFF,TGTGCCATCAGTGACTCGGGACTAGCGGGAGGTTACAATGAGCAGTTCTTC
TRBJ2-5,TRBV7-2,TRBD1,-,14,CANSIRQGSETQYF,TGTGCCAACAGCATAAGACAGGGGTCAGAGACCCAGTACTTC
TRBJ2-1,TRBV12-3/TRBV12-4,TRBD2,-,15,CASTRGTSGSFEQFF,TGTGCCAGCACCAGGGGGACTAGCGGGAGTTTTGAGCAGTTCTTC